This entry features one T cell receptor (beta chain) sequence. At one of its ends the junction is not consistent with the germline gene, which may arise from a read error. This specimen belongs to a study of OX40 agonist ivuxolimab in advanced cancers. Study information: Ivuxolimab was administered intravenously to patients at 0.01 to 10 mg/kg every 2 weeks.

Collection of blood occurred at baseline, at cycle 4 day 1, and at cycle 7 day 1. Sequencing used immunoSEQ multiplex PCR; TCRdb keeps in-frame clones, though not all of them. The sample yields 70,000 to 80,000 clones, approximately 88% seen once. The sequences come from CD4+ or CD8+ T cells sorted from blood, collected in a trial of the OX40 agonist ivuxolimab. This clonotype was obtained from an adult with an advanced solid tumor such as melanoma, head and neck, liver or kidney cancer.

CDR3 coding DNA: TGTGCTAGCAGCTTAGAAAGCGGGAGCTCCTACGAGCAGTACTTC. It yields the protein CASSLESGSSYEQYF. The chain uses TRBV7-7 and TRBJ2-7; 8 nucleotides agree with TRBD2. The CDR3 has 15 amino acids. CDR1 is SSHAT and CDR2 is FNYEAQ in the germline V gene (reference sequence).